A single sample is the source of the 20 T cell receptor beta chains below, sequenced in a study of blood T cell repertoires in COVID-19. Generated by immunoSEQ multiplex PCR, the TCRdb table keeps only in-frame clones and is missing some. The sample records 30,000 or so clones, around 84% being singletons. What was sequenced was peripheral blood. These receptors originate from a man of 80 years or more with acute or convalescent COVID-19.

The V call is TRBV11-1, the J call TRBJ2-1, with TRBD2 identical over 8 bases. The CDR3 runs to 15 residues. J was trimmed by 3 bases and V by 7 bases; bases with no gene match: 8. CDR1 SGHAT and CDR2 FQDESV come from the germline V gene (reference sequence). Here the CDR3 DNA reads TGTGCCAGCACCTCCGGGGGGGGGAACTACAATGAGCAGTTCTTC. Its translation is CASTSGGGNYNEQFF.

The chain employs TRBV30 and TRBJ1-5; 10 bases are shared with TRBD1. After removal of 5 bases from V and 4 bases from J, the junction contained 2 bases not matched to a gene. CDR1 GTSNPN and CDR2 SVGIG come from the germline V gene (reference sequence). CDR3 size: 13 residues. The CDR3: CAWGGQGNQPQHF. For the CDR3, the DNA is TGTGCCTGGGGGGGACAGGGGAATCAGCCCCAGCATTTT.

This clone was counted only a few times. This sequence joins TRBV4-1 and TRBJ2-3; D gene unclear. The CDR3 runs 14 residues. CDR1 is MGHRA, CDR2 YSYEKL, per germline. Trimming shortened V by 4 bases and J by 0 bases, and 8 bases separated the two germline ends. As DNA, the CDR3 is TGCGCCAGCAGCCTACCTACTAGCACAGATACGCAGTATTTT. Translation: CASSLPTSTDTQYF.

This clone was found a few times. V gene TRBV6-2 or TRBV6-3 combines with J gene TRBJ2-3; D is possibly TRBD2 (7 bases). Germline V lookup: CDR1 MNHEY, CDR2 SVGEGT. The germline V and J ends were trimmed by 4 bases and 2 bases, with 19 bases remaining between them. The CDR3 spans 17 residues. In DNA, the CDR3 is TGTGCCAGCAGTTCCCCCCTTCGGGCGGGGGCCACAGATACGCAGTATTTT. It encodes CASSSPLRAGATDTQYF.

V and J are TRBV19 and TRBJ2-5; the match to TRBD1 covers 10 bases. The CDR3 consists of 14 residues. CDR1 LNHDA and CDR2 SQIVND come from the germline V gene (reference sequence). Trimming removed 4 bases from V and 5 bases from J; junction bases left unmatched: 4. The CDR3 reads CASSRDRGHETQYF. CDR3 sequence (DNA): TGTGCCAGTAGTAGAGACAGGGGGCATGAGACCCAGTACTTC.

The sample holds one count of this clone. V usage is TRBV18 and J usage is TRBJ1-4; 10 nucleotides align to TRBD1. The CDR3 runs 15 residues. Looked up from germline, CDR1 is KGHSH and CDR2 is LQKENI. Germline trimming cut 5 bases from V and 3 bases from J; bases unmatched to any gene: 3. CDR3 bases: TGTGCCAGCTCATTGGGGACAGGGGCTAATGAAAAACTGTTTTTT. It is translated as CASSLGTGANEKLFF.

The V and J genes are TRBV27 and TRBJ2-3, with TRBD1 matching 11 bases. V shed 7 bases and J 2 bases; nucleotides not matched to a gene: 14. Germline V gives CDR1 MNHEY, CDR2 SMNVEV (reference sequence). This CDR3 has 18 amino acids. CDR3 region: CASTRGQGASFLTDTQYF. DNA for the CDR3: TGTGCCAGCACCCGAGGACAGGGGGCGAGCTTTCTCACAGATACGCAGTATTTT.

The chain couples TRBV6-5 to TRBJ1-2; D perhaps matches TRBD1 (6 bases). The CDR3 covers 14 residues. CDR1 and CDR2 (germline): MNHEY, SVGAGI. V was cut by 7 bases and J by 2 bases, with 14 bases left in between. The CDR3 coding sequence is TGTGCCAGCATCTCAAGGGGGGGCAACTATGGCTACACCTTC. Residues: CASISRGGNYGYTF.

The rearrangement uses TRBV9 and TRBJ2-7; D may be TRBD2 (6 bases). The V end was cut by 1 base, the J end by 1 base, with 9 bases between. CDR3 length: 14 residues. CDR1 and CDR2 from the germline V gene are SGDLS and YYNGEE. CDR3: CASSVLGGSYEQYF. CDR3 DNA sequence: TGTGCCAGCAGCGTACTGGGGGGTTCCTACGAGCAGTACTTC.

This clone was observed a few times. The J gene is TRBJ1-2, the V gene TRBV3-1 (or the pseudogene TRBV3-2); TRBD1 is a possible D gene (6 bases). Between the trimmed V and J ends, which lost 3 bases and 6 bases, there was a span of 11 bases. The germline gives CDR1 LGHDT, CDR2 YNNKEL (reference sequence). The CDR3 is made up of 13 amino acids. The CDR3 nucleotides are TGTGCCAGCAGCCATCGACAGGTGCATGGCTACACCTTC. Translating it yields CASSHRQVHGYTF.

This chain connects TRBV5-4 to TRBJ2-5; 7 bases match TRBD2. Trimming took 6 bases from V and 5 from J; bases not matched to a gene: 10. The length of the CDR3 is 14 residues. The germline gives CDR1 SGHNT, CDR2 YYREEE (reference sequence). CDR3 in DNA: TGTGCCAGCAATTCCCCGGGAGGACGGGAGACCCAGTACTTC. Its protein is CASNSPGGRETQYF.

The chain is built from TRBV6-5 and TRBJ2-1, with TRBD2 matching 11 bases. V gave up 7 bases and J gave up 5 bases; unmatched junction bases: 4. CDR1 MNHEY and CDR2 SVGAGI come from the germline V gene. The length of the CDR3 is 14 residues. CDR3 sequence: CASTLAGDHNEQFF. CDR3 bases: TGTGCCAGCACACTAGCGGGGGATCACAATGAGCAGTTCTTC.

This clone was observed a few times. The V and J genes are TRBV25-1 and TRBJ2-2, with D hard to call. Germline CDR1 and CDR2: MGHDK and SYGVNS. This CDR3 is built from 13 residues. V lost 5 bases and J 3 bases, leaving 7 bases between the germline ends. This CDR3 is CASSLSYTGELFF. The CDR3, as DNA: TGTGCCAGCAGTCTTAGTTACACCGGGGAGCTGTTTTTT.

This clone was counted only a few times. The gene calls are TRBV12-5 and TRBJ2-1, with D perhaps matching TRBD1 (6 bases). V lost 5 bases to trimming and J lost 2 bases, with 16 bases between them. The CDR3 is 16 amino acids. Germline loops: CDR1 LGHNT, CDR2 FRNRAP. CDR3 protein: CASGQTGSKTYNEQFF. The CDR3 DNA sequence: TGTGCTAGTGGTCAAACAGGGAGCAAGACCTACAATGAGCAGTTCTTC.

This chain links TRBV7-2 with TRBJ2-4, with a tentative D call TRBD2 (5 bases). The length of the CDR3 is 15 residues. Germline V gene data show CDR1 as SGHTA and CDR2 as FQGNSA. V dropped 5 bases and J dropped 8 bases, with 19 bases sitting between them. The CDR3: CASSVLGGRYDIQYF. CDR3 nucleotides: TGTGCCAGCAGCGTCCTGGGCGGGCGGTACGACATTCAGTACTTC.

The rearrangement links TRBV6-5 to TRBJ1-2; TRBD1 might be the D (6 bases). The V and J ends lost 0 bases and 8 bases respectively, with 10 bases between them. CDR3 length equals 13 residues. From germline, CDR1 is MNHEY and CDR2 SVGAGI. The CDR3 spells CASSYSGGRGYTF. CDR3 bases: TGTGCCAGCAGTTACTCAGGGGGAAGGGGCTACACCTTC.

The chain has TRBV14 and TRBJ2-2; D is unclear. Germline CDR1 reads SGHDN; CDR2 reads FVKESK. This CDR3 is built from 14 residues. V was pared by 0 bases and J by 4 bases, with 6 bases between. CDR3 DNA: TGTGCCAGCAGCCAAGATCTGGCCACCGGGGAGCTGTTTTTT. This codes for CASSQDLATGELFF. Full variable domain (outside the CDR3, taken from reference TRBV14 and TRBJ2-2): EAGVTQFPSHSVIEKGQTVTLRCDPISGHDNLYWYRRVMGKEIKFLLHFVKESKQDESGMPNNRFLAERTGGTYSTLKVQPAELEDSGVYFCASSQDLATGELFFGEGSRLTVL.

The V call is TRBV5-4, the J call TRBJ2-7, with TRBD1 matching 10 bases. The CDR3 runs 15 residues. Per the germline V gene, CDR1 is SGHNT and CDR2 is YYREEE (reference sequence). V lost 0 bases and J lost 2; bases outside the gene matches: 2. The CDR3 bases are TGTGCCAGCAGCTTGGGAGGACAGGGGGCCTACGAGCAGTACTTC. Encoded protein: CASSLGGQGAYEQYF.

The chain has TRBV7-9 and TRBJ1-2, with TRBD1 matching 11 bases. Germline V lookup: CDR1 SEHNR, CDR2 FQNEAQ (reference sequence). The CDR3 is 15 amino acids. Unmatched junction bases numbered 8, after V lost 3 bases and J lost 8 bases. CDR3 residues: CASSFADRGLKGYTF. DNA of the CDR3: TGTGCCAGCAGCTTCGCGGACAGGGGGCTAAAAGGCTACACCTTC.

The chain combines TRBV5-4 with TRBJ1-2; 7 bases map to TRBD1. The CDR3 loop spans 13 amino acids. The junction had 3 bases not matched to a gene; V was cut back by 4 bases and J by 3 bases. Germline V lookup: CDR1 SGHNT, CDR2 YYREEE (reference sequence). The CDR3 is CASSRQGYYGYTF. Here the CDR3 DNA reads TGTGCCAGCAGCCGACAGGGTTACTATGGCTACACCTTC.